The source of this T cell receptor (beta chain) is a study of shared clonotypes between healthy human individuals. Study-wide results and caveats: Generation of non-shared clonotypes was less probable than generation of clonotypes shared by all four donors. Expectations were that clonotype sharing among donors would be affected by sequencing depth.

Germline CDR1 is SNHLY and CDR2 is FYNNEI. The CDR3 totals 14 residues. Between the trimmed V and J ends, which lost 6 bases and 7 bases, there was a span of 15 bases. Every subset's genomic DNA went evenly onto several immunoSEQ plates. Each sorted subset replicate got 200 ng genomic DNA, 30,000 or so genomes. TCRdb's table, derived via immunoSEQ multiplex PCR, lists solely in-frame clones and lacks some. Here the sample spans some 1,900,000 clones, about 95% being singletons. In regard to this clone: As yet, its antigen is unknown.

Positively selected for CCR7, the CD45RO-negative cells used as naive CD8 cells excluded terminally differentiated effector memory CD45RA+ cells. This sequence originates from a man younger than 35 in good health. This rearrangement joins TRBV2 to TRBJ1-4; D not certain. The sequencing sample was made of naive CD8+ T cells sorted from blood. In nucleotides, the CDR3 is TGTGCCAGCAGCCTAGGCAGCATTAGTGAAAAACTGTTTTTT. The encoded protein is CASSLGSISEKLFF.